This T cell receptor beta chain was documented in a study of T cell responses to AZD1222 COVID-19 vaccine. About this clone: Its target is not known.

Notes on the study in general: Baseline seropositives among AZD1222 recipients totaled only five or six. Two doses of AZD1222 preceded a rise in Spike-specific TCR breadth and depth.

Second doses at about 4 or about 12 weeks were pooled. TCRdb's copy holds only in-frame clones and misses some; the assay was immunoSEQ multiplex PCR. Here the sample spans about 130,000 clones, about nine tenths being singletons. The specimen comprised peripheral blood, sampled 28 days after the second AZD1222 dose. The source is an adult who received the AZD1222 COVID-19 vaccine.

In nucleotides, the CDR3 is TGTGCCAGTAGTATAAGGACAGGGGGCGGAAATGAGCAGTTCTTC. Its protein product is CASSIRTGGGNEQFF. This sequence joins TRBV19 and TRBJ2-1, with TRBD1 identical over 11 bases. The CDR3 contains 15 residues. Looked up from germline, CDR1 is LNHDA and CDR2 is SQIVND (reference sequence). J was trimmed by 7 bases and V by 2 bases; bases with no gene match: 4.